A single sample gave rise to the 10 T cell receptor beta chains below, sequenced in a study of identifying expanded T cells in peripheral blood. Only in-frame clones appear in the TCRdb table, and some are missing; sequencing was by immunoSEQ multiplex PCR. This sample has about 85,000 clones, with over 75% found just once. Sequencing was done on a sample of blood. Receptors originate from a person between 18 and 69 years old in good health.

The CDR3 DNA reads as TGTGCCAGCAGCCCGGGAACTAGCTCCTACAATGAGCAGTTCTTC. Its translation: CASSPGTSSYNEQFF. This chain connects TRBV14 to TRBJ2-1; perhaps TRBD2 as D (5 bases). Germline V gene sequence: CDR1 SGHDN, CDR2 FVKESK. V was clipped by 4 bases and J by 0 bases, with 10 bases between them. This CDR3 spans 15 amino acids.

V gene TRBV2 combines with J gene TRBJ2-2; 7 bases are a match to TRBD1. Trimming removed 7 bases from V and 2 bases from J; junction bases left unmatched: 7. The CDR3 length is 15 residues. Germline values: CDR1 SNHLY, CDR2 FYNNEI. For the CDR3, the DNA is TGTGCCAGCACCCTGGGGACAGTAAACACCGGGGAGCTGTTTTTT. Amino acids: CASTLGTVNTGELFF.

This chain connects TRBV4-1 to TRBJ2-3, with 8 bases lining up with TRBD2. J lost 3 bases, V lost 4 bases, and 9 bases had no gene match. Looked up from germline, CDR1 is MGHRA and CDR2 is YSYEKL. CDR3 length: 16 amino acids. The CDR3 nucleotides read TGCGCCAGCAGCCCGGTGGAGCGGGGGCCGACAGATACGCAGTATTTT. Translating it yields CASSPVERGPTDTQYF.

The chain combines TRBV13 with TRBJ1-2; D ambiguous. This CDR3 comprises 13 residues. V gave up 0 bases and J gave up 8 bases, with 10 bases separating them. CDR1 PRHDT and CDR2 FYEKMQ come from the germline V gene (reference sequence). The CDR3 region has the DNA TGTGCCAGCAGCTTAGGTGGATATCGGGGCTACACCTTC. Translating gives CASSLGGYRGYTF. The variable domain in full, with the rest retrieved from reference TRBV13 and TRBJ1-2, is AAGVIQSPRHLIKEKRETATLKCYPIPRHDTVYWYQQGPGQDPQFLISFYEKMQSDKGSIPDRFSAQQFSDYHSELNMSSLELGDSALYFCASSLGGYRGYTFGSGTRLTVV.

V usage is TRBV6-1 and J usage is TRBJ2-2; TRBD1 is a possible D gene (5 bases). In germline, CDR1 is MNHNS, CDR2 SASEGT. This CDR3 comprises 14 residues. Trimming stripped 4 bases from V and 1 base from J, with 7 bases between. The CDR3, as DNA: TGTGCCAGCAGTGGGCAGGGGAACACCGGGGAGCTGTTTTTT. Its translation: CASSGQGNTGELFF.

A note on this clone: One end of the junction is discordant with germline, which a read error may explain. The V gene is TRBV7-7, the J gene TRBJ2-2; 9 bases are a match to TRBD1. The CDR3 consists of 16 residues. CDR1 is SSHAT and CDR2 is FNYEAQ in the germline V gene (reference sequence). The CDR3 DNA reads TGTGCTAGCAGCTTATTGGTCACAGGGGGCAACGGGGAGCTGTTTTTT. It translates to CASSLLVTGGNGELFF.

The chain combines TRBV6-1 with TRBJ2-5, with unresolved D. The CDR3 consists of 15 residues. Looked up from germline, CDR1 is MNHNS and CDR2 is SASEGT. The V and J ends lost 2 bases and 2 bases respectively, with 12 bases between them. CDR3 loop: CASSESPASQETQYF. The CDR3 region has the DNA TGTGCCAGCAGTGAATCCCCTGCCTCACAAGAGACCCAGTACTTC.

This clone was detected once. V is TRBV11-2 and J is TRBJ2-7, with D perhaps matching TRBD1 or TRBD2 (5 bases each). CDR1 is SGHAT and CDR2 is FQNNGV in the germline V gene. Trimming removed 1 base from V and 2 bases from J, with 12 bases in between. The length of the CDR3 is 15 residues. The CDR3 reads CASSLAGTAPYEQYF. CDR3 bases: TGTGCCAGCAGCTTAGCCGGGACCGCTCCCTACGAGCAGTACTTC.

The genes are TRBV29-1 and TRBJ1-1; no firm D call. In germline, CDR1 is SQVTM, CDR2 ANQGSEA. The CDR3 covers 14 residues. With 8 bases removed from V and 0 bases from J, the gap between germline ends came to 16 bases. DNA of the CDR3: TGCAGCTCAAAAGGACGGCTCATGAACACTGAAGCTTTCTTT. Protein sequence: CSSKGRLMNTEAFF.

This clone has only a few counts. This chain connects TRBV19 to TRBJ1-6; TRBD1 might be the D (6 bases). The CDR3 extends over 14 amino acids. Trimming stripped 6 bases from V and 5 bases from J, with 11 bases between. Germline V gene data show CDR1 as LNHDA and CDR2 as SQIVND (reference sequence). CDR3 sequence: CASRSGVDNSPLHF. CDR3 sequence (DNA): TGTGCCAGTAGGTCAGGGGTGGATAATTCACCCCTCCACTTT.